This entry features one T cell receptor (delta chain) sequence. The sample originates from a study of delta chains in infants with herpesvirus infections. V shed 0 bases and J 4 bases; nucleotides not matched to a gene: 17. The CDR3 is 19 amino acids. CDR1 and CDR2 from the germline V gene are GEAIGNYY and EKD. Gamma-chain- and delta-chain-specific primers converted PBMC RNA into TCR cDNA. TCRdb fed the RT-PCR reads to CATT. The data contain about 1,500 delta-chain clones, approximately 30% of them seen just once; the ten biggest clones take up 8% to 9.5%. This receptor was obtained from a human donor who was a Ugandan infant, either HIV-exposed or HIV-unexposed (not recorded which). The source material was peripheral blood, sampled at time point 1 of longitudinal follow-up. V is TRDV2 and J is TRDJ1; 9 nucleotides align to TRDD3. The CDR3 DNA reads TGTGCCTGTGACACCGTAGGGACCGACTGGGGGACTCTCAGCGATAAACTCATCTTT. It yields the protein CACDTVGTDWGTLSDKLIF.